This T cell receptor (beta chain) was sequenced in a study of beta chain features in type 1 diabetes. In the case of this clone: Its target is unknown.

In all sorted populations, purity surpassed 95%. Whole-study findings and limits: Whether HLA type influences TCRB rearrangement remained unresolved here. Possibly, sequencing cDNA over-represented cells that had high TCR expression levels. In every one of the four CD4+ subsets, TCRB CDR3s were moderately but significantly shorter in Type 1 diabetes patients.

What was sequenced were expressed TCRB transcripts, since all of the isolated RNA had been reverse transcribed. Sequencing of naive, central memory and regulatory T cell samples gave an average of roughly 3.5 million reads. Method: immunoSEQ multiplex PCR; TCRdb's copy keeps in-frame clones and lacks some. Among hundreds of thousands of clones, 11% to 15% were seen once, and the ten largest hold just under 0.04%. Losses at the gene ends were 3 bases for V and 8 bases for J; bases not matched to a gene: 3. Germline V gives CDR1 SGDLS, CDR2 YYNGEE. This CDR3 has 14 amino acids. Sequencing was carried out using naive CD4+ T cells from blood. This TCR was sampled from a man aged 18 to 30 with type 1 diabetes. The chain carries TRBV9 and TRBJ1-6; 9 positions match TRBD1. The CDR3 bases are TGTGCCAGCAGCGCCAGGACAGGGGATTCACCCCTCCACTTT. Translated: CASSARTGDSPLHF.